Sequencing of this T cell receptor (beta chain) was carried out in a study of OX40 agonist ivuxolimab in advanced cancers. Study results and caveats: CD4+ and CD8+ blood T cells expanded clonally by week 6 at 0.1 to 3.0 mg/kg.

Method: immunoSEQ multiplex PCR; TCRdb's copy keeps in-frame clones and lacks some. The sample lists approximately 76,000 clones, more than 85% occurring once. To note about this clone: Its antigen remains unknown.

The CDR3 totals 16 residues. Trimming took 4 bases from V and 0 from J, leaving 13 bases between them. Germline V gene data show CDR1 as LGHNA and CDR2 as YSLEER. Sequences were derived from CD4+ or CD8+ T cells sorted from blood, sampled in a trial of the OX40 agonist ivuxolimab. The TCR sequence derives from an adult with an advanced solid tumor such as melanoma, head and neck, liver or kidney cancer. This chain joins TRBV4-3 and TRBJ1-3; D is unresolved. CDR3 loop: CASSPLARVSGNTIYF. DNA for the CDR3: TGCGCCAGCAGCCCTCTTGCGCGGGTCTCTGGAAACACCATATATTTT.